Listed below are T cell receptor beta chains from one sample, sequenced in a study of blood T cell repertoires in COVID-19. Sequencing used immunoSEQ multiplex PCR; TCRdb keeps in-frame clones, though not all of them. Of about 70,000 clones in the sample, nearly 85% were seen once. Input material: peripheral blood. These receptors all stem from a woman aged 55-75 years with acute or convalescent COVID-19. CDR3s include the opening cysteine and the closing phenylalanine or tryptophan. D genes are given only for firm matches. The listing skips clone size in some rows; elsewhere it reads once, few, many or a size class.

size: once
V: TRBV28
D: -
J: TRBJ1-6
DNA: TGTGCCAGCAGTTACGGGGGGCTTTTAAGATCCCTCCACTTT
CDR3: CASSYGGLLRSLHF

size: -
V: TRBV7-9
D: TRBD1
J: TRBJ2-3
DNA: TGTGCCAGCAGCCCCAATCAGGGGGCTCGATATTTT
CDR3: CASSPNQGARYF

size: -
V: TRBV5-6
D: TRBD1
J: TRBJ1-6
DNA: TGTGCCAGCAGCGGGGGGACAGGGCCCAGAGCGGCACCCCTCCACTTT
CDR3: CASSGGTGPRAAPLHF

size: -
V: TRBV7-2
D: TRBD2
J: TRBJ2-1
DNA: TGTGCCAGCAGCTTGTCCCCAGCGGGGGCGGGGGGGAATGAGCAGTTCTTC
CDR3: CASSLSPAGAGGNEQFF

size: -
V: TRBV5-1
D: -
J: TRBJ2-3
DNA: TGCGCCAGCAGCTTGTTCGGTGACACAGATACGCAGTATTTT
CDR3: CASSLFGDTDTQYF

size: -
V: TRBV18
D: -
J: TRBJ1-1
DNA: TGTGCCAGCTCACCTTACGACTCAAAAGCGGGGGCTTTCTTT
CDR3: CASSPYDSKAGAFF

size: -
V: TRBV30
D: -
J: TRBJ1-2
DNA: TGTGCCTGGAGTGTTAGCACTGGCTACACCTTC
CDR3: CAWSVSTGYTF

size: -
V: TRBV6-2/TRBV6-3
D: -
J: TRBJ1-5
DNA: TGTGCCAGCAGTTCACAGGGTACGTTTCAGCCCCAGCATTTT
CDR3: CASSSQGTFQPQHF

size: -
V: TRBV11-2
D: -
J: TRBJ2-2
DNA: TGTGCCAGCAGCTTAGTAAGGTCTAGCAACGCCGGGGAGCTGTTTTTT
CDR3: CASSLVRSSNAGELFF

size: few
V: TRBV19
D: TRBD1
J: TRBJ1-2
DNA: TGTGCCAGTAGCATCCAATCACGACAGGGATCGTATGGCTACACCTTC
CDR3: CASSIQSRQGSYGYTF

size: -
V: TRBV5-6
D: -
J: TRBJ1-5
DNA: TGTGCCAGCAGCCTCCTGGCGGGAAATAGCAATCAGCCCCAGCATTTT
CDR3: CASSLLAGNSNQPQHF

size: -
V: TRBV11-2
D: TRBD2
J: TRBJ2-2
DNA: TGTGCCAGCAGCCACTTGGGACTAGCGGCGAACACCGGGGAGCTGTTTTTT
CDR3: CASSHLGLAANTGELFF

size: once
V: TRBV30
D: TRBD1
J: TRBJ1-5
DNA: TGTGCCTGGAGTACGAGGGGGCCTCGGTACCAGCCCCAGCATTTT
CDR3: CAWSTRGPRYQPQHF

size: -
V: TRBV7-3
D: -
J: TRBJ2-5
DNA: TGTGCCAGCAGCTTAAGGGGGCGACCACAAGAGACCCAGTACTTC
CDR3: CASSLRGRPQETQYF

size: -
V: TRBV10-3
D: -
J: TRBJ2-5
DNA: TGTGCCATCAGTGAGGGACAGCAAGAGACCCAGTACTTC
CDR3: CAISEGQQETQYF

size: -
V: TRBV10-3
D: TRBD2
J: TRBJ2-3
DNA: TGTGCCATCAGTGAGTCCGGCGGGGGGGCGGGAGATACGCAGTATTTT
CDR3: CAISESGGGAGDTQYF

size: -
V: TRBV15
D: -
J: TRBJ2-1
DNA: TGTGCCACCAGCAGAGGAGGCGCAAGCTGGGTTGGTGAGCAGTTCTTC
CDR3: CATSRGGASWVGEQFF

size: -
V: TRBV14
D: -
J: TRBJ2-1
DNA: TGTGCCAGCAGCCGCTCGATCCAGGGGCTTGGCTACAATGAGCAGTTCTTC
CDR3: CASSRSIQGLGYNEQFF

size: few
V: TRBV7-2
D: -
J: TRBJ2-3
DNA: TGTGCCAGCAGCCCAACGGCGGTATCCTACTTCACAGATACGCAGTATTTT
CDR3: CASSPTAVSYFTDTQYF

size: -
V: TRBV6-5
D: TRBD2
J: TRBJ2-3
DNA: TGTGCCAGCAGTTACTCTACTAGCGGGAGGGCAGATACGCAGTATTTT
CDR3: CASSYSTSGRADTQYF

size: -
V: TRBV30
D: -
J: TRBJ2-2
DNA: TGTGCCTGGAGTGTACAATTGGGGGCGTCCGGGGAGCTGTTTTTT
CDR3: CAWSVQLGASGELFF

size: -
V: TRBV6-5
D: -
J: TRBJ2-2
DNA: TGTGCCAGCAGCCCCATGAGATCGGGCGGGGAGCTGTTTTTT
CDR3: CASSPMRSGGELFF

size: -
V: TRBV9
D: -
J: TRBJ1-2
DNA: TGTGCCAGCAGCGTAGGTCAGGGACTCCACTATGGCTACACCTTC
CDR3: CASSVGQGLHYGYTF

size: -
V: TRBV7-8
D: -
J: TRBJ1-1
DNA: TGTGCCAGCAGCTTAGGCTTCGCGGGGACGAACACTGAAGCTTTCTTT
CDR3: CASSLGFAGTNTEAFF

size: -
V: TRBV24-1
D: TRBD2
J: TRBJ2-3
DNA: TGTGCCACCAGTGGTCTGGGGGGGTCAGATACGCAGTATTTT
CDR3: CATSGLGGSDTQYF

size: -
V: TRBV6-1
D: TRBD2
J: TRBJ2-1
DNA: TGTGCCAGCAGTGGAACCCCCACTAGCGGGTACAATGAGCAGTTCTTC
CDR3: CASSGTPTSGYNEQFF

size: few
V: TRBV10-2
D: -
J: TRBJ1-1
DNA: TGCGCCAGCAACCAGGGGTACACTGAAGCTTTCTTT
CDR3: CASNQGYTEAFF

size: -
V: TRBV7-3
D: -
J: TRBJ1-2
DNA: TGTGCCAGCAGCCCCGGCGGGGACCAAACTGGCTACACCTTC
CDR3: CASSPGGDQTGYTF

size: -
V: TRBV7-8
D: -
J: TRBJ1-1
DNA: TGTGCCAGCAGCCCCAGACAGTTTGGGAACACTGAAGCTTTCTTT
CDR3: CASSPRQFGNTEAFF

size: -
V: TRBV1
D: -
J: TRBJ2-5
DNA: TGCACCAGCAGCCAAAGGAGGGGTCGGGACAGGGGAGGAGAGACCCAGTACTTC
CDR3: CTSSQRRGRDRGGETQYF

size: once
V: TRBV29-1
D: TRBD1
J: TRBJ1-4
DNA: TGCAGCATACAGACAGGGCTCAATAATGAAAAACTGTTTTTT
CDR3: CSIQTGLNNEKLFF

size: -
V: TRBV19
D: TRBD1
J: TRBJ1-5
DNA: TGTGCCAGTAGTGGGACAGGGAATCAGCCCCAGCATTTT
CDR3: CASSGTGNQPQHF

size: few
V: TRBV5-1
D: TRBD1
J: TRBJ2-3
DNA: TGCGCCAGCAGGACAGGGGCTAGCACAGATACGCAGTATTTT
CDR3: CASRTGASTDTQYF

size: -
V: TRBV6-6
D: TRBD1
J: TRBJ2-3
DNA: TGTGCCAGCAGTTGGACAGGGGGCCCCACAGATACGCAGTATTTT
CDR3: CASSWTGGPTDTQYF